The present T cell receptor (beta chain) was sequenced within a study of OX40 agonist ivuxolimab in advanced cancers. Study details: Patients receiving dose escalation had hepatocellular carcinoma, melanoma, renal cell or head and neck cancer. About 40% of patients had received prior checkpoint inhibitor therapy. Study-wide results and caveats: Circulating CD4+ and CD8+ T cells showed clonal expansion by week 6 at 0.1 to 3.0 mg/kg.

Clones were sequenced by immunoSEQ multiplex PCR, and TCRdb holds only the in-frame ones, with some missing. This repertoire shows 50,000 to 70,000 clones, approximately 90% found once; its top ten account for roughly an eighth. On this clone: The antigen is undetermined.

Per the germline V gene, CDR1 is SGHRS and CDR2 is YFSETQ. This CDR3 comprises 14 residues. Losses at the gene ends were 2 bases for V and 4 bases for J; bases not matched to a gene: 4. V usage is TRBV5-1 and J usage is TRBJ2-7, with TRBD2 identical over 9 bases. The origin of this receptor is an adult with an advanced solid tumor such as melanoma, head and neck, liver or kidney cancer. The sequenced sample was CD4+ or CD8+ T cells sorted from blood, obtained in a trial of the OX40 agonist ivuxolimab. In nucleotides, the CDR3 is TGCGCCAGCAGCTTTGGCGGGAGGGGGTACGAGCAGTACTTC. This codes for CASSFGGRGYEQYF. Full variable domain (remainder filled in from reference TRBV5-1 and TRBJ2-7): KAGVTQTPRYLIKTRGQQVTLSCSPISGHRSVSWYQQTPGQGLQFLFEYFSETQRNKGNFPGRFSGRQFSNSRSEMNVSTLELGDSALYLCASSFGGRGYEQYFGPGTRLTVT.